These 8 T cell receptor beta chains were all obtained from the same sample, sequenced in a study of cytomegalovirus exposure and HLA in healthy donors. The table came from immunoSEQ multiplex PCR; TCRdb's copy has only in-frame clones and leaves some out. The sample carries about 160,000 clones, just under 90% recorded once. Sequencing used PBMCs. Receptors were obtained from a man between 18 and 29 years old in good health and CMV-seropositive.

Only a few counts were recorded for this clone. The V gene is TRBV12-5, the J gene TRBJ1-5; TRBD1 aligns across 10 bases. Germline CDR1 LGHNT, CDR2 FRNRAP. The junction had 4 bases not matched to a gene; V was cut back by 1 base and J by 7 bases. The CDR3 has 15 residues. In DNA, the CDR3 is TGTGCTAGTGGTTTGGGACAGGGGGCCGGACAGCCCCAGCATTTT. Translation: CASGLGQGAGQPQHF.

This chain uses TRBV19 with TRBJ2-1, with D perhaps TRBD1 (6 bases). The CDR3 loop spans 13 amino acids. Germline V CDR1 and CDR2: LNHDA, SQIVND (reference sequence). Between the trimmed V and J ends, which lost 3 bases and 3 bases, there was a span of 6 bases. DNA of the CDR3: TGTGCCAGTAGTATGACAGGCTACAATGAGCAGTTCTTC. It yields the protein CASSMTGYNEQFF. Supplemented by reference TRBV19 and TRBJ2-1, the full variable domain reads DGGITQSPKYLFRKEGQNVTLSCEQNLNHDAMYWYRQDPGQGLRLIYYSQIVNDFQKGDIAEGYSVSREKKESFPLTVTSAQKNPTAFYLCASSMTGYNEQFFGPGTRLTVL.

CDR3 in DNA: TGTGCCAGCACCGATAACAGGGGTAGCAACACCGGGGAGCTGTTTTTT. It codes for CASTDNRGSNTGELFF. This chain joins TRBV25-1 and TRBJ2-2; TRBD1 aligns across 7 bases. The CDR3 runs 16 residues. Losses at the gene ends were 7 bases for V and 2 bases for J; bases not matched to a gene: 10. Germline CDR1 MGHDK, CDR2 SYGVNS.

The V gene is TRBV4-1, the J gene TRBJ2-1; the D gene is possibly TRBD1 (5 bases). CDR1 and CDR2 from the germline V gene are MGHRA and YSYEKL. With 2 bases removed from V and 9 bases from J, the gap between germline ends came to 11 bases. This CDR3 is 13 amino acids long. In nucleotides, the CDR3 is TGCGCCAGCAGCCAAATGGACACCGCTGAGCAGTTCTTC. It encodes CASSQMDTAEQFF.

This sequence joins TRBV4-1 and TRBJ2-7; 7 bases fit TRBD2. The CDR3 runs 15 residues. Trimming removed 0 bases from V and 5 bases from J; junction bases left unmatched: 7. Germline values: CDR1 MGHRA, CDR2 YSYEKL. CDR3 region: CASSQDILATNEQYF. CDR3 in DNA: TGCGCCAGCAGCCAAGATATACTAGCGACGAACGAGCAGTACTTC.

The chain combines TRBV5-1 with TRBJ2-3; TRBD2 matches 8 bases. CDR1 is SGHRS and CDR2 is YFSETQ in the germline V gene. CDR3 length: 15 amino acids. The J segment lost 6 bases and the V segment lost 4 bases, leaving 10 bases of the junction unmatched. DNA for the CDR3: TGCGCCAGCAGCGCCGAGGGACTAGAGGGGGATACGCAGTATTTT. The encoded protein is CASSAEGLEGDTQYF.

The chain couples TRBV6-6 to TRBJ1-3; D not certain. With 5 bases removed from V and 0 bases from J, the gap between germline ends came to 8 bases. This CDR3 spans 14 amino acids. The germline V gene has CDR1 MNHNY and CDR2 SVGAGI (reference sequence). CDR3 nucleotide sequence: TGTGCCAGCAGTGAGTCCCCCTCTGGAAACACCATATATTTT. Encoded protein: CASSESPSGNTIYF.

This chain joins TRBV4-1 and TRBJ2-1, with D tentatively TRBD1 (5 bases). The CDR3 extends over 17 amino acids. V dropped 1 base and J dropped 2 bases, with 15 bases sitting between them. The germline CDR1 and CDR2 sequences are MGHRA and YSYEKL. DNA of the CDR3: TGCGCCAGCAGCCAAGGGGCTGGGGCAGGGCCCTACAATGAGCAGTTCTTC. This codes for CASSQGAGAGPYNEQFF.